One TCR beta chain is described in this entry. Antigen specificity is unknown. The data originate from a study of T cells in localized non-small cell lung cancer. Study-level results: Appearance in adjacent lung was seen for a median 57 of the top 100 tumor clones. Uninvolved adjacent lung showed higher T cell clonality than tumor. Patients showing higher blood T cell density tended to see longer overall survival.

Profiled with immunoSEQ multiplex PCR; TCRdb holds only in-frame clones, not every one. This repertoire shows fewer than 13,000 clones, 48% found once; its top ten account for roughly 4.2%. The sequence was collected from a woman aged 35-70 years with stage II squamous cell lung carcinoma. Here the sequenced sample was lymph node tissue, taken before any cancer treatment.

CDR3 nucleotides: TGCGCCAGCAGGGACAGTCCTGCTTTTTCCACTGAAGCTTTCTTT. It specifies CASRDSPAFSTEAFF. The V gene is TRBV5-1, the J gene TRBJ1-1; perhaps TRBD1 as D (6 bases). This CDR3 has 15 amino acids. Germline CDR1 is SGHRS and CDR2 is YFSETQ. Trimming cost V 5 bases and J 4 bases, with 18 bases left between them.